Ten or more counts support the clone carrying this T cell receptor (beta chain). Its antigen is unidentified. J lost 5 bases, V lost 5 bases, and 2 bases had no gene match. The CDR3 loop spans 14 amino acids. In germline, CDR1 is SGHTA, CDR2 FQGNSA. This sample is part of a study of T cells in Graves' hyperthyroidism and ophthalmopathy. Study observations and caveats: Most expanded thyroid clonotypes above 0.001 also appeared in blood.

TCR beta CDR3 regions were amplified from RNA. The study used the HTBI primer set for a first-round RT-PCR of the TCR CDR3. TCRdb re-derived calls from the multiplex PCR reads in MiXCR, one entry per CDR3 protein. The sample lists 500,000 to 600,000 distinct CDR3 sequences, around 50% occurring once. Specimen: peripheral blood or thyroid tissue (not recorded which). The TCR was taken from an adult woman with Graves' disease, either hyperthyroidism or ophthalmopathy (not recorded which). The chain links TRBV7-2 to TRBJ2-5, with 13 bases aligning to TRBD2. The CDR3 region is CASSQLAGGETQYF. In DNA form, the CDR3 reads TGTGCCAGCAGCCAACTAGCGGGAGGGGAGACCCAGTACTTC.